The present T cell receptor beta chain was sequenced within a study of T cell changes during pregnancy in multiple sclerosis. Using immunoSEQ multiplex PCR, the repertoire was profiled, and TCRdb retains in-frame clones only, with some absent. This sample has about 92,000 clones; roughly 90% occur once, and the top ten carry 1.5%. This clone appeared a few times. CDR3 length: 18 amino acids. V dropped 3 bases and J dropped 4; count of bases not matched to a gene: 14. CDR1 SGHVS and CDR2 FNYEAQ come from the germline V gene. The sequence was obtained from a female donor with multiple sclerosis, enrolled in a pregnancy study. Sample: peripheral blood, taken in the first trimester of pregnancy. The genes are TRBV7-6 and TRBJ1-4; 7 bases line up with TRBD1. The CDR3 is CASSFSGPYGTDNEKLFF. DNA for the CDR3: TGTGCCAGCAGCTTTAGTGGACCGTACGGGACAGATAATGAAAAACTGTTTTTT.